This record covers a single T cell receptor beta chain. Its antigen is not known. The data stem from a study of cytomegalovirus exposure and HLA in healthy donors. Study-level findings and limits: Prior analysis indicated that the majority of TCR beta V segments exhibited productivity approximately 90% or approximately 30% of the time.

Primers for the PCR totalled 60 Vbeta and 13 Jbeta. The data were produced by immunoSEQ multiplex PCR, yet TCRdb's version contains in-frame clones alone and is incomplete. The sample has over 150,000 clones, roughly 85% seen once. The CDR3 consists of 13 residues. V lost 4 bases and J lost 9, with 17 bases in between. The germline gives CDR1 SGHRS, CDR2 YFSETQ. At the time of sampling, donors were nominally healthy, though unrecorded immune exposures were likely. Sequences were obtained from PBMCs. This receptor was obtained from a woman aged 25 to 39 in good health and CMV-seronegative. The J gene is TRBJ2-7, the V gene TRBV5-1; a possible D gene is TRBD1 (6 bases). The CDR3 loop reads CASSGITGKGQYF. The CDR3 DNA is TGCGCCAGCAGCGGGATAACAGGGAAGGGGCAGTACTTC.